This T cell receptor (beta chain) was identified during a study of CD8 T cells in ankylosing spondylitis. Findings and caveats of the study: Roughly 8 highly homologous variants made up a TCR beta motif that seemed to typify ankylosing spondylitis blood. Disease-linked clones, CD8+, were relatively rare in peripheral blood.

This clonotype was observed a handful of times. Its target is not known. By quantitative 5'-RACE with molecular barcodes, the TCR beta libraries were made. TCRdb called the 5' RACE reads again in MiXCR, with one record for every CDR3 protein. This sample has more than 600,000 distinct CDR3 sequences, with 15% to 20% found just once. The CDR3 loop spans 20 amino acids. V lost 1 base and J lost 2; bases outside the gene matches: 19. CDR1 and CDR2 (germline): MGHRA, YSYEKL. V is TRBV4-1 and J is TRBJ2-5, with 7 nucleotides matching TRBD1. This receptor was identified in a male donor with ankylosing spondylitis. Material: blood, either unsorted or a sorted T cell fraction (not recorded which). CDR3 DNA: TGCGCCAGCAGCCAAGCTTACGGCGTCGAAGAACAGGGGTTTCAAGAGACCCAGTACTTC. The encoded protein is CASSQAYGVEEQGFQETQYF.